A selection of T cell receptor beta chains follows, all from one sample in a study of technical replicates of blood from a handful of donors. Here immunoSEQ multiplex PCR was the method, and the copy in TCRdb shows in-frame clones only, minus some. Counted here are more than 11,000 clones, about 85% occurring once; the ten biggest clones make up under 14%. What was sequenced was PBMCs. The receptors come from a human donor in good health. The CDR3 runs from the conserved cysteine through the conserved F or W. D genes are given only for firm matches. Clone size, where shown, is once, few, many, or a class for clones that have expanded.

.,TRBJ2-2,.,TRBV30,TGTGCCTGGAGTGCCTTGAGGGAACCCGGGGAGCTGTTTTTT,CAWSALREPGELFF
.,TRBJ1-2,.,TRBV20-1,TGCAGTGCCTCGACATATGGCTACACCTTC,CSASTYGYTF
.,TRBJ2-7,.,TRBV11-2,TGTGCCAGCAGCTTAGCGCCAGGGGTTCTGTGGGAGCAGTACTTC,CASSLAPGVLWEQYF
few,TRBJ1-1,.,TRBV21-1,TGTGCCAGCAGCAAAGCGGACAGGACGAACACTGAAGCTTTCTTT,CASSKADRTNTEAFF
medium-sized,TRBJ1-1,.,TRBV10-2,TGCGCCAGCAGACAGGCCCCGAACACTGAAGCTTTCTTT,CASRQAPNTEAFF
.,TRBJ1-4,.,TRBV29-1,TGCAGCGGCCTGGGGGCGGCAACTAATGAAAAACTGTTTTTT,CSGLGAATNEKLFF
medium-sized,TRBJ2-7,TRBD1,TRBV27,TGTGCCAGCAGTCCGACAGGGGCTGGCGAGCAGTACTTC,CASSPTGAGEQYF
.,TRBJ2-1,.,TRBV6-1,TGTGCCAGCAGTGAAGAAGCGGAGGTTTACAATGAGCAGTTCTTC,CASSEEAEVYNEQFF
.,TRBJ2-1,TRBD2,TRBV15,TGTGCCATAGGGACTAGCGCCACGAGCTCCTACAATGAGCAGTTCTTC,CAIGTSATSSYNEQFF
.,TRBJ2-2,TRBD2,TRBV27,TGTGCCAGCAGGGGGGGACTAGCGGGAGTGGCCGGGGAGCTGTTTTTT,CASRGGLAGVAGELFF
once,TRBJ2-7,.,TRBV30,TGTGCCTGGAGTACTACAGGGTATGAGCAGTACTTC,CAWSTTGYEQYF
.,TRBJ1-5,TRBD1,TRBV6-1,TGTGCCAGCAGGGAAACAGGGGCCGTCAATCAGCCCCAGCATTTT,CASRETGAVNQPQHF
.,TRBJ2-6,.,TRBV19,TGTGCCAGTAGGGAGGGATCCCGGGATTCTGGGGCCAACGTCCTGACTTTC,CASREGSRDSGANVLTF
few,TRBJ1-5,.,TRBV7-9,TGTGCCAGCAGCCTAGGGCAGGGTGGCCAGCCCCAGCATTTT,CASSLGQGGQPQHF
.,TRBJ1-4,.,TRBV27,TGTGCCAGCAGTTTACAGGGAACTAATGAAAAACTGTTTTTT,CASSLQGTNEKLFF
few,TRBJ2-7,TRBD2,TRBV7-9,TGTGCCAGCAGCTTAATCCTCACCGGGACTACCAGCTACGAGCAGTACTTC,CASSLILTGTTSYEQYF
.,TRBJ2-3,TRBD2,TRBV11-2,TGTGCCAGCAGCTTAGTCGTGCCGACTAGCGGTTACACAGATACGCAGTATTTT,CASSLVVPTSGYTDTQYF
.,TRBJ2-7,TRBD2,TRBV7-8,TGTGCCAGCAGCTTCGGGTTAACTAGCGGGGCATACGAGCAGTACTTC,CASSFGLTSGAYEQYF
.,TRBJ1-2,TRBD1,TRBV28,TGTGCCAGCAGCAGACCTCCGGGACAGGGCGACTATGGCTACACCTTC,CASSRPPGQGDYGYTF
.,TRBJ1-2,.,TRBV6-5,TGTGCCAGCACCTACTTGGGCTCCTATGGCTACACCTTC,CASTYLGSYGYTF
.,TRBJ2-5,.,TRBV9,TGTGCCAGCAGCGTAGGGTCCAGGGAGACCCAGTACTTC,CASSVGSRETQYF
.,TRBJ2-2,TRBD2,TRBV2,TGTGCCAGCAGTGAAGGAGCGGGGGGGTTCGCCGGGGAGCTGTTTTTT,CASSEGAGGFAGELFF
.,TRBJ2-1,TRBD2,TRBV7-7,TGTGCCAGCAGCTTAGGGACTAGCGACTACAATGAGCAGTTCTTC,CASSLGTSDYNEQFF
.,TRBJ2-1,.,TRBV11-2,TGTGCCAGCAGCCCCGCCCCACGGGGTGTCGACAATGAGCAGTTCTTC,CASSPAPRGVDNEQFF
.,TRBJ1-4,.,TRBV11-2,TGTGCCAGCAGCTTACTAACAGGGCAACTGTTTTTT,CASSLLTGQLFF
.,TRBJ2-5,.,TRBV10-2,TGCGCCAGCACCAAACAGGGCTTTGAAGAGACCCAGTACTTC,CASTKQGFEETQYF
.,TRBJ2-2,.,TRBV28,TGTGCCAGCAGTGCGTACAGGGATACCGGGGAGCTGTTTTTT,CASSAYRDTGELFF
few,TRBJ1-1,TRBD1,TRBV7-8,TGTGCCAGCAGCCAAATGTGGACAGGTCTAGACACTGAAGCTTTCTTT,CASSQMWTGLDTEAFF
.,TRBJ2-7,TRBD1,TRBV2,TGTGCCAGCGGACAGGGAGAGTACTACGAGCAGTACTTC,CASGQGEYYEQYF
.,TRBJ2-5,.,TRBV4-1,TGCGCCAGCAGCCAAAACAGCCAGGTCCAAGAGACCCAGTACTTC,CASSQNSQVQETQYF
.,TRBJ1-5,.,TRBV10-3,TGTGCCATCAGTGAGCCGGGTAGCAATCAGCCCCAGCATTTT,CAISEPGSNQPQHF
.,TRBJ1-4,TRBD1,TRBV7-9,TGTGCCAGCAGCCCAGGGGGCTCTAATGAAAAACTGTTTTTT,CASSPGGSNEKLFF
.,TRBJ2-7,TRBD2,TRBV5-4,TGTGCCAGCAGCCGGGACTATTTCCACGAGCAGTACTTC,CASSRDYFHEQYF
.,TRBJ1-5,.,TRBV30,TGTGCCTGGAGTGGTACATATAGCAATCAGCCCCAGCATTTT,CAWSGTYSNQPQHF
.,TRBJ2-6,.,TRBV27,TGTGCCAGCAGTTTATGGGGGGCTGGGGCCAACGTCCTGACTTTC,CASSLWGAGANVLTF
.,TRBJ2-2,.,TRBV6-6,TGTGCCAGTAAACCCCAACCGGGACTCATAGGCGGGGAGCTGTTTTTT,CASKPQPGLIGGELFF
.,TRBJ1-4,.,TRBV4-1,TGCGCCAGCAGCCAAGGCGGGGCCATCCCAACTAATGAAAAACTGTTTTTT,CASSQGGAIPTNEKLFF